This T cell receptor beta chain was recovered during a study of blood T cell repertoires in COVID-19. Study in general: Researchers got acute and convalescent COVID-19 samples from the United States, Italy and Spain. PBMCs, B-cell-depleted T cells, or T cells provided the cDNA or gDNA that made up the material.

Resolution of symptoms, clearance, or two negative PCRs was present in recovered Cohort 3 donors. Here immunoSEQ multiplex PCR was the method, and the copy in TCRdb shows in-frame clones only, minus some. The sample includes roughly 230,000 clones, about four fifths of them seen just once. There are 16 residues in the CDR3. J lost 2 bases, V lost 4 bases, and 8 bases had no gene match. Germline loops: CDR1 SGHRS, CDR2 YFSETQ. Sequencing was performed on PBMCs or T cells enriched from blood (not recorded which). The source is a middle-aged man who had recovered from COVID-19. This chain joins TRBV5-1 and TRBJ2-1; 8 bases are shared with TRBD1. CDR3 sequence reads: CASSGGTGGPYNEQFF. The CDR3 DNA reads TGCGCCAGCAGCGGGGGGACAGGCGGGCCCTACAATGAGCAGTTCTTC.